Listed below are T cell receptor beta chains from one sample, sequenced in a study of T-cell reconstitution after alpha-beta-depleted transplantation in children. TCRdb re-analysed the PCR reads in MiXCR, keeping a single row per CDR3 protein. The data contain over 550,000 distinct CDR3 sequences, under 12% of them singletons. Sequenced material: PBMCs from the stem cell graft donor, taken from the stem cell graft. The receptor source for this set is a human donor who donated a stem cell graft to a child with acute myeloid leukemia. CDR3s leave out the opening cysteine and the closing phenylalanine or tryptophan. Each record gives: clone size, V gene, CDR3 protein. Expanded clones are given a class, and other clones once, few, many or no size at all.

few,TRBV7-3,ASSLKAPSGRYTGELF
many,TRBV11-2,ASRIVTGELF
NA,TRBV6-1,ASTPDTGGGIHAQH
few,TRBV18,ASSPPDRVEGDEQF
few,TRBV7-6,ASSLDRTQY
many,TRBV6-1,ASSTQRRTSAQGEQF
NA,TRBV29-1,SVYGTSNTEAF
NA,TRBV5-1,ASSLASGGRGLQETQY
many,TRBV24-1,ATQERGGASYEQY
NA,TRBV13,ASYPGLAGPNEQF
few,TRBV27,ASSLHRTSEKLF
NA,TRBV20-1,SASRGTGGKTEAF
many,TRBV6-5,ASSYGRGGTEAF
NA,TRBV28,ASTRLGGPLNEKLF
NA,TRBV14,ASSLSGGSDIQY
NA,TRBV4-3,ASSQDLTGGYT
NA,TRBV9,ASSVGGESSYEQY
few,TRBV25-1,ASSEVSPNTEAF
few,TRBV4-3,ASSQGDRAYAEAF
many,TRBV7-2,ASSNRVYNEQF
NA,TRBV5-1,ASSSTAGALNEQY
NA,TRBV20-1,SARSPGQGPHNEQF
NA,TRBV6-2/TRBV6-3,ASSRGGWNTEAF
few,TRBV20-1,SAPKLITSGRAYNEQF
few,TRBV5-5,ASSFGSLTEETQY
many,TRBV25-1,ASSESVTQGTSLYEQY
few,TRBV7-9,ASSSTVSGRSYNEQF
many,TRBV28,ASSLRYNEQF